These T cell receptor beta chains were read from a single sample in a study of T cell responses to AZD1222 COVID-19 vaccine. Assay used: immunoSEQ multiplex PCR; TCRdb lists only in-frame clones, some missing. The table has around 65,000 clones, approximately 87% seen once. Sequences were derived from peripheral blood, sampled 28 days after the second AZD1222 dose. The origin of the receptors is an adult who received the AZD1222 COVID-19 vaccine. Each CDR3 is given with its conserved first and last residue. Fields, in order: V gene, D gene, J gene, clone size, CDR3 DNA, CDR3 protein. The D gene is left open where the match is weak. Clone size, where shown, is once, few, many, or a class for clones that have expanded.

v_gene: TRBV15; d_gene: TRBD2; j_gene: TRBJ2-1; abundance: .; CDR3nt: TGTGCCACGACCAGGACTAGCGGGGTTAATGAGCAGTTCTTC; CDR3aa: CATTRTSGVNEQFF
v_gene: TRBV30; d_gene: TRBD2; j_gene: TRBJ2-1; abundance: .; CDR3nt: TGTGCCTGGAGAAGTTTTGGGACTAGGAACAATGAGCAGTTCTTC; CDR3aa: CAWRSFGTRNNEQFF
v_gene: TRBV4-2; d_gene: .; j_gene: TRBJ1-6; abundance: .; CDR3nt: TGTGCCAGCAGCGACTTAAGTTTTTATAATTCACCCCTCCACTTT; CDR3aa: CASSDLSFYNSPLHF
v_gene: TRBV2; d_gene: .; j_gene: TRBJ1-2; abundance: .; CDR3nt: TGTGCCAGCAGTTTTGGGGAGGGGACTGTCTATGGCTACACCTTC; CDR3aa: CASSFGEGTVYGYTF
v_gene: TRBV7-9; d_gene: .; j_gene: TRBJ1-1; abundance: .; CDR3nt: TGTGCCAGCCGACCCGGGACATCGCCCTTGAACACTGAAGCTTTCTTT; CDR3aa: CASRPGTSPLNTEAFF
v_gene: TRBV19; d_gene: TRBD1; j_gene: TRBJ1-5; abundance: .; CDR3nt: TGTGCCAGTAGTATCGAAACAGGGGGCTCTAATCAGCCCCAGCATTTT; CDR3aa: CASSIETGGSNQPQHF
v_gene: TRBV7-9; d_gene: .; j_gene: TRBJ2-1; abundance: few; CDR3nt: TGTGCCAGCAGCCAGCGGTTCCACGGACCAAAAAGCTCCTACAATGAGCAGTTCTTC; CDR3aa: CASSQRFHGPKSSYNEQFF
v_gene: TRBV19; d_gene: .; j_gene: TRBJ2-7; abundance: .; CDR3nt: TGTGCCAGTAGTATAGTCTCGGGAGAGCAGTACTTC; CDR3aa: CASSIVSGEQYF
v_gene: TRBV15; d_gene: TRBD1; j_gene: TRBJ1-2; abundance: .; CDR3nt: TGTGCCACCAGCGGTGGGGACAGGGAGGGGTATGGCTACACCTTC; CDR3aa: CATSGGDREGYGYTF
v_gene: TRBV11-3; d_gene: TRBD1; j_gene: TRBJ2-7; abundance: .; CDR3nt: TGTGCCAGCAGCCCCGGGCGACAGGGCTACGAGCAGTACTTC; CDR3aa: CASSPGRQGYEQYF
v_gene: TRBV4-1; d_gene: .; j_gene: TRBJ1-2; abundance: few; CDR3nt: TGCGCCAGCAGCCAGGAAAGGTGGGGCTCGGGGGGCTATGGCTACACCTTC; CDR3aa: CASSQERWGSGGYGYTF
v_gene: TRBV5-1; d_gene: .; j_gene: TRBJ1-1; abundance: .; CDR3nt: TGCGCCAGCGCCAAGCTTCCGGGACAACAGAACACTGAAGCTTTCTTT; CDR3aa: CASAKLPGQQNTEAFF
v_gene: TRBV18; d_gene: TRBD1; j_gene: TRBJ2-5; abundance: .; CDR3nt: TGTGCCAGCTCACCACCAGGGGGCGTTTGGGAGACCCAGTACTTC; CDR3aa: CASSPPGGVWETQYF
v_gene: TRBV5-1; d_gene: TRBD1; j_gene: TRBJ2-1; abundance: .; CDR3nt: TGCGCCAGCAGCTTGACAGGGGAGTCCTACAATGAGCAGTTCTTC; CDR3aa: CASSLTGESYNEQFF
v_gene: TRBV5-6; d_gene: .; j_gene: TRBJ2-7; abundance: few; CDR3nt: TGTGCCAGCAGCTTACGGGGATCACAACGAAACGAGCAGTACTTC; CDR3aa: CASSLRGSQRNEQYF
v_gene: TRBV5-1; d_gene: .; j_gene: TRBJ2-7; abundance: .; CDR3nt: TGCGCCAGCAGCTTGCCCTTCGGCGAGCAGTACTTC; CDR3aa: CASSLPFGEQYF
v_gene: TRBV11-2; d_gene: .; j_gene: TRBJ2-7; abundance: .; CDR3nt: TGTGCCAGCAGCTTAGATCGCTTCTACGAGCAGTACTTC; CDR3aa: CASSLDRFYEQYF
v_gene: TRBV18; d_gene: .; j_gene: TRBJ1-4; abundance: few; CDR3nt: TGTGCCAGCTCACCACTGGACCAGGGAGCCGGCAAACTGTTTTTT; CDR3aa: CASSPLDQGAGKLFF
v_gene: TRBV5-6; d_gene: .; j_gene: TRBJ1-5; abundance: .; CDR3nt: TGTGCCAGCAGCTTAAGGGAGGTGGATCAGCCCCAGCATTTT; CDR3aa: CASSLREVDQPQHF
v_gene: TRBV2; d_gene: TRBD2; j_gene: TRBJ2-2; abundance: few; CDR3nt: TGTGCCAGCCTAAGCGGGGGGACTAACACCGGGGAGCTGTTTTTT; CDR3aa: CASLSGGTNTGELFF
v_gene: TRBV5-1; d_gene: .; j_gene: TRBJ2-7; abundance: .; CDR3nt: TGCGCCAGCAGCCCCTGGGGAGGCTCCTACGAGCAGTACTTC; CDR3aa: CASSPWGGSYEQYF
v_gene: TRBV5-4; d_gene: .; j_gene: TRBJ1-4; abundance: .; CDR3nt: TGTGCCAGCAGGTCCCGCAGCGATGAAAAACTGTTTTTT; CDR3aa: CASRSRSDEKLFF
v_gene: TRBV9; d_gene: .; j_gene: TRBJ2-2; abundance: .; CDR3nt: TGTGCCAGCAGCGTTAGGGCCAGGGCCACCGGGGAGCTGTTTTTT; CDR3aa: CASSVRARATGELFF
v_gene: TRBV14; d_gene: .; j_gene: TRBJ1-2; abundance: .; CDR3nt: TGTGCCAGCAGCCAAGGGGGACCGCGGGGCGGCTACACCTTC; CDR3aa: CASSQGGPRGGYTF
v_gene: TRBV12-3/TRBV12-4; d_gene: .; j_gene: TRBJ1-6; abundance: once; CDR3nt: TGTGCCAGCAGTTTGGCCGTCAATTCACCCCTCCACTTT; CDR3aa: CASSLAVNSPLHF
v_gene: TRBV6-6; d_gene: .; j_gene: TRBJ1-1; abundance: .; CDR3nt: TGTGCCAGCAGTTACTCCAGGAATACTGAAGCTTTCTTT; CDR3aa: CASSYSRNTEAFF
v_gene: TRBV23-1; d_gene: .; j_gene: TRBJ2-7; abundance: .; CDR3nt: TGCGCCAGCCCCAGCTACGAGCAGTACTTC; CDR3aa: CASPSYEQYF
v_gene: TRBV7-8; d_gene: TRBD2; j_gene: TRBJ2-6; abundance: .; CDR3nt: TGTGCCAGCAGCTTCGGGGGGTCTGGGGCCAACGTCCTGACTTTC; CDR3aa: CASSFGGSGANVLTF
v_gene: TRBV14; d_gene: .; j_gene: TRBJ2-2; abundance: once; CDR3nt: TGTGCCAGCAGCCAAGTTAGGGCGGGGGAGCTGTTTTTT; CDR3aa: CASSQVRAGELFF
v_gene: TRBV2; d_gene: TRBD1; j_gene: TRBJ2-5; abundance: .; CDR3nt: TGTGCCAGCAGTGAAATGACAGGGGTTGGAGAGACCCAGTACTTC; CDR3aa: CASSEMTGVGETQYF
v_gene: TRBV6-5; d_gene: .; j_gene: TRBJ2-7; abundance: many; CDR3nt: TGTGCCAGCAGTTACCAGGGGATGGGTGCCTACGAGCAGTACTTC; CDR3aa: CASSYQGMGAYEQYF
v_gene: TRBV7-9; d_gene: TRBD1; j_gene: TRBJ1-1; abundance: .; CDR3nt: TGTGCCAGCAGCCTTAACCCAGGGGGCACTGAAGCTTTCTTT; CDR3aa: CASSLNPGGTEAFF
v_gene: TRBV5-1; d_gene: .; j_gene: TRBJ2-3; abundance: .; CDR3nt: TGCGCCAGCAGCTTTTCTAAGTACAGGGATACGCAGTATTTT; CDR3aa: CASSFSKYRDTQYF
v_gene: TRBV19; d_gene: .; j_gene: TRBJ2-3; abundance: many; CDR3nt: TGTGCCAGTAGTAGGGGTAACTCAGATACGCAGTATTTT; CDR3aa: CASSRGNSDTQYF
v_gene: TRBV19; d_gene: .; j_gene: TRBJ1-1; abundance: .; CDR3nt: TGTGCCAGTAGGTCCCCAGGGCTGAACACTGAAGCTTTCTTT; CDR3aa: CASRSPGLNTEAFF
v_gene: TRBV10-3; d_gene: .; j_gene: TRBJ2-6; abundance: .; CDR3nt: TGTGCCATCAGTGAATACCCCGGTCGGACAGTGTCTGGGGCCAACGTCCTGACTTTC; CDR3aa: CAISEYPGRTVSGANVLTF
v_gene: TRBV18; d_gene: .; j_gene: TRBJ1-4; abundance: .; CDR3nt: TGTGCCAGCTCACCTGAAACCGGGGCCACTAATGAAAAACTGTTTTTT; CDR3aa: CASSPETGATNEKLFF
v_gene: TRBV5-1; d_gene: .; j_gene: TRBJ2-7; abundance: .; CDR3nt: TGCGCCAGCAGCCCGGAAGTGGCCCGGGGCGGCGAGCAGTACTTC; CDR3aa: CASSPEVARGGEQYF
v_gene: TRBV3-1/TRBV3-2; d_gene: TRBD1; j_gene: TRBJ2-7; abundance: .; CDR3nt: TGTGCCAGCAGCCTACCCGGGACAGGGGGCAACGAGCAGTACTTC; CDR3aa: CASSLPGTGGNEQYF
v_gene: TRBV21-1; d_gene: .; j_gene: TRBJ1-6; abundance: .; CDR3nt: TGTGCCAGCAGCAAAGAAAAGGGATCAGAATCACCCCTCCACTTT; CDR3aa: CASSKEKGSESPLHF
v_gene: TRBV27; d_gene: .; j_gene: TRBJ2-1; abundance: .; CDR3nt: TGTGCCAGCAGTTTGGCCCCGGGGTGGGGGAATGAGCAGTTCTTC; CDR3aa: CASSLAPGWGNEQFF
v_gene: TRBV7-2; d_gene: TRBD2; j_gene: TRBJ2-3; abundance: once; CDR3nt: TGTGCCAGCAGCTTCGCGGGGGGGGGCACAGATACGCAGTATTTT; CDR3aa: CASSFAGGGTDTQYF
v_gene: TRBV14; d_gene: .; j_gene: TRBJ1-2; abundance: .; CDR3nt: TGTGCCAGCAGCCTCACACGGGATGCTGGCTACACCTTC; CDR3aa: CASSLTRDAGYTF
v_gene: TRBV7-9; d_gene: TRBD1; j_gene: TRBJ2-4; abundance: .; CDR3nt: TGTGCCAGCAGCTTAGAAGGCACCGGGACAGTAAACATTCAGTACTTC; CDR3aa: CASSLEGTGTVNIQYF
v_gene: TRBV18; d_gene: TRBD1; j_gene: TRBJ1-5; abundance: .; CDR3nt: TGTGCCAGCTCACCGACAGGGGTGGAACAGCCCCAGCATTTT; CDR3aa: CASSPTGVEQPQHF
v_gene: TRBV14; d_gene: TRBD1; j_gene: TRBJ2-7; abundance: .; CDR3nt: TGTGCCAGCAGCCAACCCGGGACAGGGGGCGACGAGCAGTACTTC; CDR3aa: CASSQPGTGGDEQYF
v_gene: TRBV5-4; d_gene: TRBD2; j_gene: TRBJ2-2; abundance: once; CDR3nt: TGTGCCAGCAGTTCCGGACTAGCGGAGTACACCGGGGAGCTGTTTTTT; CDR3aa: CASSSGLAEYTGELFF
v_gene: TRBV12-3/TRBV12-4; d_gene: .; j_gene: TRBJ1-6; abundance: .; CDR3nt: TGTGCCAGCAGCAATAATTCACCCCTCCACTTT; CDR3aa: CASSNNSPLHF
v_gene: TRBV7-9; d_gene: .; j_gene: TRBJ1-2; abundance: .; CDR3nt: TGTGCCAGCAGCTCCCCGTTTGTCAGGGAACATTTCGGCTATGGCTACACCTTC; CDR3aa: CASSSPFVREHFGYGYTF
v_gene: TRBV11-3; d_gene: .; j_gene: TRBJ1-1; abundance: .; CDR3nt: TGTGCCAGCAGCTTGGTCTATAACACTGAAGCTTTCTTT; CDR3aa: CASSLVYNTEAFF
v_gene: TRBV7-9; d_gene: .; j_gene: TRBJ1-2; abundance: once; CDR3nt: TGTGCCAGCAGCTTAGATGGGCGGGGTGGCTACACCTTT; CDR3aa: CASSLDGRGGYTF
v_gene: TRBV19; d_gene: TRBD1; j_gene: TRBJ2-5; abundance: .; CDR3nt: TGTGCCAGTAGTAGAGACAGGGGTGGGGAGACCCAGTACTTC; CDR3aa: CASSRDRGGETQYF
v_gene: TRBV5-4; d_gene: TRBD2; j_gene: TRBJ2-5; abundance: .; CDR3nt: TGTGCCAGCAGCCCGGGACTAGCGACACAAGAGACCCAGTACTTC; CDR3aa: CASSPGLATQETQYF
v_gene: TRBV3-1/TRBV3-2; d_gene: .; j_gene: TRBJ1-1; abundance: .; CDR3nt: TGTGCCAGCAGCCCACTGGGAGGTACCGGGAACACTGAAGCTTTCTTT; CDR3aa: CASSPLGGTGNTEAFF
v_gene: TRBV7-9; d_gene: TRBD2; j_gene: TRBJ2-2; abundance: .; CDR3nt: TGTGCCAGCAGCCCCGAGGGGAGGGCCGGGGAGCTGTTTTTT; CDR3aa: CASSPEGRAGELFF
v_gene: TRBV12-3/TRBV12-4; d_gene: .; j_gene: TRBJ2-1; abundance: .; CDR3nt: TGTGCCAGCAAAGATAGGAGCGATGAGCAGTTCTTC; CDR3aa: CASKDRSDEQFF
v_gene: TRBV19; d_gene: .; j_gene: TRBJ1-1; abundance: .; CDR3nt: TGTGCCAGTAGAGACAGTTACACTGAAGCTTTCTTT; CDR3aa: CASRDSYTEAFF
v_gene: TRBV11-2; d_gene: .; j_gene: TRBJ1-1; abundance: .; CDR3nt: TGTGCCAGCAGCTTTTCAGAGAACACTGAAGCTTTCTTT; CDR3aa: CASSFSENTEAFF